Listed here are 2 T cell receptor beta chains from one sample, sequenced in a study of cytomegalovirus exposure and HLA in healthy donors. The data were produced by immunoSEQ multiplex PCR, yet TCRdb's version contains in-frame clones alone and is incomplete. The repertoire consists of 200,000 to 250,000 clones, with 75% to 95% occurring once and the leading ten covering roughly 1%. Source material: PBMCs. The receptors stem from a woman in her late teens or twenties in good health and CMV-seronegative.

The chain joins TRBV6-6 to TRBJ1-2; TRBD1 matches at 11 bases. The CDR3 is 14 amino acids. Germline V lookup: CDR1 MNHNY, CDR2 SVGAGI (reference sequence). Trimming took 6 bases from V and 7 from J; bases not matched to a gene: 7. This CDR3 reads CASRPVGQGAGYTF. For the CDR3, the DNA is TGTGCCAGCAGACCCGTAGGACAGGGGGCTGGCTACACCTTC.

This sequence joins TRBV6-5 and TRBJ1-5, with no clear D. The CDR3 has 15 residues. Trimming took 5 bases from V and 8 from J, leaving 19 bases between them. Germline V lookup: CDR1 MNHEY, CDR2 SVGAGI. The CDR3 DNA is TGTGCCAGCAGTCGATGGGTCTCGCCGAGGGAGCCCCAGCATTTT. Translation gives CASSRWVSPREPQHF.